Here is one TCR beta chain with its context. Its antigen is unknown. The sample belongs to a study of cytomegalovirus exposure and HLA in healthy donors. Study-level points and caveats: Researchers reported that a few CMV-associated chains were confirmed in vitro as CMV antigen-specific. Reports described diagnosis of cytomegalovirus status by the classifier as highly specific and sensitive.

CDR1 and CDR2 from the germline V gene are DFQATT and SNEGSKA (reference sequence). Trimming shortened V by 3 bases and J by 10 bases, and 10 bases separated the two germline ends. CDR3 length equals 11 residues. Method: immunoSEQ multiplex PCR; TCRdb's copy keeps in-frame clones and lacks some. This sample has about 63,000 clones, with roughly 90% found just once. This chain connects TRBV20-1 to TRBJ2-1, with a tentative D call TRBD2 (5 bases). The origin of this receptor is a woman aged 18-29 years in good health and CMV-seronegative. Sequenced input: PBMCs. CDR3: CSASGLTEQFF. CDR3 DNA sequence: TGCAGTGCTAGCGGACTGACAGAGCAGTTCTTC.